This T cell receptor beta chain was sequenced for a study of T cells expressing NK-cell markers. Study outcomes and limitations: Dominant NKG2C+ clonotypes were found to form about 1.0-8% of CD8+ T cells in about 6 donors.

Reprocessing the 5' RACE reads, TCRdb reports a single entry for every CDR3 protein and omits DNA. The sample has a few hundred thousand distinct CDR3 sequences, and its top ten clones hold about 0.4%. Per the germline V gene, CDR1 is SGHRS and CDR2 is YFSETQ. The CDR3 loop spans 12 amino acids. Remarks on this clonotype: The antigen remains undetermined.

The source material was blood T cells: a sorted CD56 or NKG2C T cell subset, CD4+ or CD8+ T cells, or bulk PBMC T cells (not recorded which). This clonotype was obtained from a man between 18 and 29 years old in good health. The chain combines TRBV5-1 with TRBJ2-1. CDR3 protein: CASSVTGILGFF.